This TCR beta chain comes out of a study of T cell repertoires in cytomegalovirus infection (dated 2019 in TCRdb). General notes on the study: Because public TCR beta signatures pointed to carriage of CMV infection together with the matching HLA type, the HLA type of each donor mattered for the analysis.

The cysteine opens and the phenylalanine closes a CDR3 of 14 amino acids. Only the CDR3 part of the read is kept: 42 bases, read in frame from the first base. As encoded in the germline V gene (reference sequence), CDR1 is MNHEY while CDR2 is SMNVEV. Deletion took 6 bases off V and 3 bases off J, with a span of 12 bases between the germline ends. This clonotype was recorded a few times. The antigen it binds to is not known. Base-call qualities are not available, and no considerably larger clone is one nucleotide away. Here is what the overall study found, with its caveats: The ex vivo response was dominated by HLA-C-restricted CMV-specific TCR beta clonotypes, and the single most frequent clonotype in two of eight donors was supplied by these HLA-C-restricted clonotypes. Carriers of CMV infection plus the relevant HLA type were discriminated by the cumulative frequency of public TCR beta family members in the study cohort and in an independent approximately 340-donor cohort.

The sequencer was an Illumina HiSeq 1500. Using fastp at Q25 and MiXCR, TCRdb reprocessed the public reads and kept productive beta chains. Identical CDR3 protein sequences are pooled into one entry, listed with their most common genes and DNA. Counted in this sample were around 450,000 distinct CDR3 sequences; roughly 31% of them appeared once. The leading ten clones occupy around 15% of the sample. The sequenced material came from PBMCs. The TCR comes from a human donor in good health (CMV status not recorded). Some clones in this sample may be carry-over from other donors' samples. The chain links TRBV27 with TRBJ2-1; the D gene assignment is perhaps TRBD1 or TRBD2, with each matching 5 bases. The DNA is TGTGCCAGCAGCTTACCTGGGGGCTACAATGAGCAGTTCTTC. It translates as CASSLPGGYNEQFF.